A single sample is the source of the 21 T cell receptor beta chains below, sequenced in a study of shared clonotypes between healthy human individuals. Produced via immunoSEQ multiplex PCR; TCRdb's table is partial and in-frame only. In the table there are fewer than 850,000 clones, 72% of which are singletons. What was sequenced was memory CD4+ T cells sorted from blood. The subset was: CD45RA-negative fraction. These receptors all come from a woman in her 30s in good health.

This clone came up many times. The rearrangement links TRBV5-4 to TRBJ2-1; 11 bases map to TRBD1. The germline V gene has CDR1 SGHNT and CDR2 YYREEE (reference sequence). The CDR3 loop spans 16 amino acids. Unmatched junction bases numbered 10, after V lost 3 bases and J lost 8 bases. CDR3 DNA: TGTGCCAGCAGCTCCGAAGGACAGGGGGCCGTGGATGAGCAGTTCTTC. It codes for CASSSEGQGAVDEQFF.

This chain joins TRBV7-8 and TRBJ2-7; D ambiguous. The CDR3 covers 19 residues. In germline, CDR1 is SGHVS, CDR2 FQNEAQ. V was shortened by 0 bases and J by 1 base, with 22 bases between the two germline ends. The CDR3 protein is CASSLAGFGPTPKSYEQYF. The DNA of the CDR3 is TGTGCCAGCAGCTTAGCAGGGTTCGGTCCCACACCTAAATCCTACGAGCAGTACTTC.

The chain uses TRBV28 and TRBJ2-7; tentative D call: TRBD1 (5 bases). The CDR3 is 14 residues long. With 5 bases removed from V and 0 bases from J, the gap between germline ends came to 11 bases. Germline CDR1 MDHEN, CDR2 SYDVKM. The CDR3 is CASSPDSLSYEQYF. CDR3 coding DNA: TGTGCCAGCAGTCCTGACAGTCTCTCCTACGAGCAGTACTTC. The variable domain in full, completed from reference TRBV28 and TRBJ2-7, reads DVKVTQSSRYLVKRTGEKVFLECVQDMDHENMFWYRQDPGLGLRLIYFSYDVKMKEKGDIPEGYSVSREKKERFSLILESASTNQTSMYLCASSPDSLSYEQYFGPGTRLTVT.

This chain uses TRBV6-6 with TRBJ2-4; 9 nucleotides match TRBD2. The CDR3 covers 16 residues. Germline values: CDR1 MNHNY, CDR2 SVGAGI (reference sequence). Trimming cost V 4 bases and J 0 bases; bases outside gene matches: 4. Written as DNA, the CDR3 is TGTGCCAGCAGTTTCAGACTAGCGGCAGCCAAAAACATTCAGTACTTC. This sequence encodes CASSFRLAAAKNIQYF.

The chain is built from TRBV27 and TRBJ2-5; D call uncertain. The J call is uncertain, as TRBJ2-7 better fits the DNA end. In germline, CDR1 is MNHEY, CDR2 SMNVEV (reference sequence). This CDR3 is 13 amino acids long. For the CDR3, the DNA is TGTGCCAGCAGTACAAGGGCCTACTACGAGCAGTACTTC. It specifies CASSTRAYYEQYF.

This chain joins TRBV15 and TRBJ2-3; possible D gene TRBD1, 5 bases. In germline, CDR1 is LNHNV, CDR2 YYDKDF (reference sequence). The CDR3 has 16 amino acids. V was trimmed by 1 base and J by 0 bases, leaving 11 bases between them. CDR3 loop: CATSRGDRPSTDTQYF. For the CDR3, the DNA is TGTGCCACCAGCAGAGGTGACAGACCGAGCACAGATACGCAGTATTTT.

The count of this clone is one. J is TRBJ2-2 and V is TRBV4-1; the D gene is possibly TRBD2 (6 bases). The CDR3 runs 18 residues. Between the trimmed V and J ends, which lost 0 bases and 1 base, there was a span of 15 bases. The V gene's germline CDR1 is MGHRA and CDR2 YSYEKL. The CDR3 region has the DNA TGCGCCAGCAGCCAAGATAATTGGGGGGAGATGAACACCGGGGAGCTGTTTTTT. Protein: CASSQDNWGEMNTGELFF.

This chain links TRBV7-2 with TRBJ2-2, with D possibly matching TRBD2 (6 bases). Trimming left V 1 base short and J 4 bases short, with 7 bases between. This CDR3 spans 14 amino acids. Germline CDR1 is SGHTA and CDR2 is FQGNSA. The CDR3 region is CASSLDGGTGELFF. DNA of the CDR3: TGTGCCAGCAGCTTAGACGGGGGCACCGGGGAGCTGTTTTTT.

The J gene is TRBJ1-2, the V gene TRBV5-6, with D possibly TRBD1 on 6 matching bases. Germline values: CDR1 SGHDT, CDR2 YYEEEE. V lost 4 bases to trimming and J lost 5 bases, with 12 bases between them. The CDR3 is 13 amino acids. DNA for the CDR3: TGTGCCAGCAGCCTATGGGGGCCTTATGGCTACACCTTC. This encodes CASSLWGPYGYTF.

The rearrangement links TRBV28 to TRBJ1-4, with D possibly TRBD1 on 5 matching bases. The CDR3 length is 11 residues. From germline, CDR1 is MDHEN and CDR2 SYDVKM. Deletions cut 6 bases from V and 7 bases from J, with 6 bases between. This chain's CDR3 is CASSQGEKLFF. In nucleotides, the CDR3 is TGTGCCAGCAGCCAGGGTGAAAAACTGTTTTTT.

The rearrangement joins TRBV18 to TRBJ1-2; 7 bases map to TRBD1. Germline V CDR1 and CDR2: KGHSH, LQKENI. V was clipped by 5 bases and J by 8 bases; unmatched bases: 8. The CDR3 is made up of 13 amino acids. CDR3 loop: CASSLDRAWGYTF. DNA of the CDR3: TGTGCCAGCTCATTAGACAGGGCCTGGGGCTACACCTTC.

The table lists this clone with many counts. The chain joins TRBV27 to TRBJ2-3, with D unresolved. V lost 4 bases and J 2 bases, leaving 13 bases between the germline ends. CDR3 length equals 15 residues. Germline CDR1 MNHEY, CDR2 SMNVEV (reference sequence). The CDR3 spells CASSSDFLHTDTQYF. CDR3 coding DNA: TGTGCCAGCAGTTCAGACTTTTTACACACAGATACGCAGTATTTT.

This sequence joins TRBV5-1 and TRBJ1-1; tentatively, D is TRBD1 (5 bases). The CDR3 is made up of 14 amino acids. CDR1 and CDR2 from the germline V gene are SGHRS and YFSETQ. Trimming left V 2 bases short and J 1 base short, with 9 bases between. In DNA form, the CDR3 reads TGCGCCAGCAGCTTTGGGGGACCGAACACTGAAGCTTTCTTT. Protein: CASSFGGPNTEAFF.

This clone has at least ten counts. V gene TRBV2 combines with J gene TRBJ2-1, with 7 nucleotides matching TRBD1. V shed 4 bases and J 9 bases; nucleotides not matched to a gene: 12. Germline V gene sequence: CDR1 SNHLY, CDR2 FYNNEI. The CDR3 consists of 15 residues. The CDR3 coding sequence is TGTGCCAGCAGTGGGCAGACAGGGAGAGAGAGTGAGCAGTTCTTC. Translating gives CASSGQTGRESEQFF.

The chain uses TRBV29-1 and TRBJ2-3; D is ambiguous. V lost 5 bases to trimming and J lost 5 bases, with 14 bases between them. This CDR3 has 13 amino acids. CDR1 is SQVTM, CDR2 ANQGSEA, per germline. This chain's CDR3 is CSVRLRLRDTQYF. The CDR3 DNA follows: TGCAGCGTTCGTTTAAGATTGCGAGATACGCAGTATTTT.

The rearrangement joins TRBV7-7 to TRBJ2-1; TRBD2 matches at 12 bases. The CDR3 spans 15 residues. Germline lookup yields CDR1 SSHAT and CDR2 FNYEAQ (reference sequence). V lost 5 bases, J lost 7 bases, and 6 bases stayed unmatched. As DNA, the CDR3 is TGTGCCAGCAGCCCTACTAGCGGGAGGCAGAATGAGCAGTTCTTC. Its translation is CASSPTSGRQNEQFF. The full variable domain, its missing parts supplied by reference TRBV7-7 and TRBJ2-1, is GAGVSQSPRYKVTKRGQDVTLRCDPISSHATLYWYQQALGQGPEFLTYFNYEAQPDKSGLPSDRFSAERPEGSISTLTIQRTEQRDSAMYRCASSPTSGRQNEQFFGPGTRLTVL.

The chain recombines TRBV7-9 with TRBJ2-7; D remains ambiguous. Germline assignment: CDR1 SEHNR and CDR2 FQNEAQ (reference sequence). This CDR3 has 14 amino acids. Trimming pared 5 bases from V and 2 bases from J, leaving 13 bases between. Written as DNA, the CDR3 is TGTGCCAGCAGCACCCTCGACCCACCCTACGAGCAGTACTTC. Protein: CASSTLDPPYEQYF.

V is TRBV6-1 and J is TRBJ2-2; TRBD2 matches 14 bases. V shed 6 bases and J 6 bases; nucleotides not matched to a gene: 3. The CDR3 has 15 amino acids. Germline V gene lookup returns CDR1 MNHNS and CDR2 SASEGT. The CDR3 protein is CASRGLAGDPGELFF. The CDR3 region has the DNA TGTGCCAGCAGGGGACTAGCGGGAGACCCCGGGGAGCTGTTTTTT.

The chain couples TRBV19 to TRBJ2-7; perhaps TRBD2 as D (5 bases). Trimming stripped 3 bases from V and 0 bases from J, with 12 bases between. CDR3 length: 15 residues. From germline, CDR1 is LNHDA and CDR2 SQIVND (reference sequence). CDR3 in amino acids: CASSMSGGGSYEQYF. In DNA, the CDR3 is TGTGCCAGTAGTATGAGCGGTGGCGGCTCCTACGAGCAGTACTTC.

V and J are TRBV18 and TRBJ2-6; D not resolved. Germline V gene sequence: CDR1 KGHSH, CDR2 LQKENI. V was trimmed by 1 base and J by 4 bases, leaving 11 bases between them. This CDR3 has 16 residues. CDR3 protein: CASSPLRADGANVLTF. CDR3 DNA sequence: TGTGCCAGCTCACCACTTAGGGCAGACGGGGCCAACGTCCTGACTTTC. The entire variable domain, with the rest obtained from reference TRBV18 and TRBJ2-6, is as follows: NAGVMQNPRHLVRRRGQEARLRCSPMKGHSHVYWYRQLPEEGLKFMVYLQKENIIDESGMPKERFSAEFPKEGPSILRIQQVVRGDSAAYFCASSPLRADGANVLTFGAGSRLTVL.

The rearrangement links TRBV4-1 to TRBJ2-2; unclear D gene. V was trimmed by 1 base and J by 7 bases, leaving 10 bases between them. This CDR3 contains 14 residues. The germline CDR1 and CDR2 sequences are MGHRA and YSYEKL. Here the CDR3 reads CASSQVSGFGELFF. CDR3 sequence (DNA): TGCGCCAGCAGCCAAGTCTCCGGCTTCGGGGAGCTGTTTTTT.